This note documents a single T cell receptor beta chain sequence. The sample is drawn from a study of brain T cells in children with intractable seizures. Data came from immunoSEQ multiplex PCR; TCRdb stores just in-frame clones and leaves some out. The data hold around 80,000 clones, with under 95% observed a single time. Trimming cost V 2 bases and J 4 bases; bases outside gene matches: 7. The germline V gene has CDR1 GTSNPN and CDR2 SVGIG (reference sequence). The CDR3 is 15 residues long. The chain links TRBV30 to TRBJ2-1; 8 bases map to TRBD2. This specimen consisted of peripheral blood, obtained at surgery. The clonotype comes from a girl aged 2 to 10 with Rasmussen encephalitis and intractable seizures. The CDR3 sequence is CAWSPREATYNEQFF. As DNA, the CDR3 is TGTGCCTGGAGTCCGCGGGAGGCCACTTACAATGAGCAGTTCTTC. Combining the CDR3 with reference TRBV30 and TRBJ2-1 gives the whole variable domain SQTIHQWPATLVQPVGSPLSLECTVEGTSNPNLYWYRQAAGRGLQLLFYSVGIGQISSEVPQNLSASRPQDRQFILSSKKLLLSDSGFYLCAWSPREATYNEQFFGPGTRLTVL.